This T cell receptor (beta chain) was found in a study of T cell responses to AZD1222 COVID-19 vaccine. V trimming: 5 bases; J trimming: 2 bases; junction bases outside the gene matches: 11. This CDR3 has 16 amino acids. CDR1 and CDR2 from the germline V gene are LGHNA and YNFKEQ. Using immunoSEQ multiplex PCR, the repertoire was profiled, and TCRdb retains in-frame clones only, with some absent. The table lists over 100,000 clones, around 86% of them singletons, with 4% to 6% in the top ten. Sequencing used peripheral blood, obtained on day 0 of AZD1222 vaccination. This chain links TRBV4-2 with TRBJ1-2; 7 bases agree with TRBD1. The receptor comes from an adult in good health. The CDR3: CASSSITVGQNYGYTF. The DNA for the CDR3 is TGTGCCAGCAGCTCAATCACGGTGGGACAGAACTATGGCTACACCTTC.